Each of the 25 T cell receptor beta chains below was sequenced from the same sample in a study of response to subunit inactivated influenza vaccine. Each CDR3 protein is one row after TCRdb ran MiXCR on the RT-PCR reads. The sample holds about 650,000 distinct CDR3 sequences, more than 15% seen once. The input for sequencing was PBMCs from blood, taken 12 days after vaccination. The receptor source for this set is a man in his fifties who received an inactivated influenza vaccine.

This clonotype has just a few counts. CDR3 sequence reads: CASSVDAQGYNEQFF. The CDR3 DNA follows: TGTGCCAGCAGCGTAGATGCGCAGGGATACAATGAGCAGTTCTTC. This sequence joins TRBV9 and TRBJ2-1; weak D call: TRBD1 (5 bases). This CDR3 is 15 amino acids long. CDR1 and CDR2 (germline): SGDLS, YYNGEE. Trimming removed 0 bases at V and 4 bases at J, with 11 bases between.

This clonotype was seen only a few times. The rearrangement joins TRBV5-5 to TRBJ1-5; a possible D gene is TRBD1 (5 bases). The germline V gene encodes CDR1 SGHKS and CDR2 YYEKEE (reference sequence). Trimming removed 4 bases from V and 1 base from J, with 9 bases in between. This CDR3 is built from 14 residues. In DNA form, the CDR3 reads TGTGCCAGCAGCAACCGGGACAGCAATCAGCCCCAGCATTTT. This encodes CASSNRDSNQPQHF.

This clonotype has just a few counts. CDR3 bases: TGCAGTGCCTCGAGCTCCGGGACAGGAGGGGCTGCTTTCTTT. Encoded protein: CSASSSGTGGAAFF. The rearrangement links TRBV20-1 to TRBJ1-1; 8 positions agree with TRBD1. CDR1 DFQATT and CDR2 SNEGSKA come from the germline V gene (reference sequence). V shed 6 bases, J shed 11 bases, and the junction held 17 bases outside the gene matches. The CDR3 is 14 residues long.

This clonotype came up a few times. The chain links TRBV6-5 to TRBJ2-3; D perhaps matches TRBD2 (5 bases). The germline V gene has CDR1 MNHEY and CDR2 SVGAGI. This CDR3 is built from 12 residues. DNA for the CDR3: TGTGCAATTGGCGGGAGCACAGATACGCAGTATTTT. Its translation: CAIGGSTDTQYF.

This chain joins TRBV12-3 or TRBV12-4 and TRBJ1-3; D possibly corresponds to TRBD1 (6 bases). The ends were cut back, 3 bases at V and 11 bases at J, with 11 bases in the middle. The CDR3 sequence is 12 residues long. CDR3 in DNA: TGTGCCAGCAGTTTTAGGGGGGGCGCCATATATTTT. Translated: CASSFRGGAIYF.

This clonotype was found many times. The rearrangement joins TRBV20-1 to TRBJ1-2; D not certain. V gave up 1 base and J gave up 5 bases, with 14 bases separating them. This CDR3 is 14 amino acids long. CDR1 DFQATT and CDR2 SNEGSKA come from the germline V gene (reference sequence). CDR3 DNA sequence: TGCAGTGCTAGAGTTCCCCCATCTACATATGGCTACACCTTC. It is translated as CSARVPPSTYGYTF.

This clonotype was found a few times. This chain connects TRBV29-1 to TRBJ1-1; a weak D match, TRBD1 (5 bases). The CDR3 spans 12 residues. V was shortened by 5 bases and J by 0 bases, with 7 bases between the two germline ends. Germline assignment: CDR1 SQVTM and CDR2 ANQGSEA. Here the CDR3 DNA reads TGCAGCGTTAAGGGGATGAACACTGAAGCTTTCTTT. Translated, it gives CSVKGMNTEAFF.

The chain uses TRBV6-2 or TRBV6-3 and TRBJ1-2, with 9 bases lining up with TRBD1. This CDR3 region has 16 residues. Trimming removed 5 bases from V and 7 bases from J; junction bases left unmatched: 14. Germline V gives CDR1 MNHEY, CDR2 SVGEGT. CDR3 in DNA: TGTGCCAGCAGTGATGGGACAGGGAGAGGTGGAGTTGGCTACACCTTC. It specifies CASSDGTGRGGVGYTF.

The chain is built from TRBV29-1 and TRBJ1-1; D call uncertain. The CDR3 length is 15 residues. CDR1 is SQVTM, CDR2 ANQGSEA, per germline. With 5 bases removed from V and 6 bases from J, the gap between germline ends came to 22 bases. CDR3 in DNA: TGCAGCGTTAGACTCCGGGTCCCTCCCCCGGCTGAAGCTTTCTTT. It yields the protein CSVRLRVPPPAEAFF. The full variable domain, in which reference TRBV29-1 and TRBJ1-1 provide the parts outside the CDR3, is SAVISQKPSRDICQRGTSLTIQCQVDSQVTMMFWYRQQPGQSLTLIATANQGSEATYESGFVIDKFPISRPNLTFSTLTVSNMSPEDSSIYLCSVRLRVPPPAEAFFGQGTRLTVV.

The V call is TRBV30, the J call TRBJ2-1; TRBD1 agrees at 8 bases. In germline, CDR1 is GTSNPN, CDR2 SVGIG (reference sequence). The CDR3 is 12 amino acids. V lost 3 bases and J lost 8; bases outside the gene matches: 3. Here the CDR3 DNA reads TGTGCCTGGAGGACACAGGGGGATGAGCAGTTCTTC. Its protein product is CAWRTQGDEQFF.

As concerns this clonotype: An end of the junction does not agree with germline; a read error may underlie this. The chain couples TRBV4-2 to TRBJ2-2; perhaps TRBD2 as D (5 bases). This CDR3 contains 15 residues. In germline, CDR1 is LGHNA, CDR2 YNFKEQ. CDR3 sequence: CASSQDGRGHGEQFF. The CDR3 coding sequence is TGTGCCAGCAGCCAAGACGGCAGAGGGCACGGGGAGCAGTTTTTT.

The chain couples TRBV18 to TRBJ1-1; no clear D gene. The V gene lost 0 bases and the J gene lost 3 bases, with 11 bases spanning the gap. The germline V gene encodes CDR1 KGHSH and CDR2 LQKENI. This CDR3 region has 15 residues. The CDR3 bases are TGTGCCAGCTCACCACCGGCGAAGGGCCACACTGAAGCTTTCTTT. Its translation is CASSPPAKGHTEAFF.

This clonotype was seen a handful of times. V and J are TRBV12-3 or TRBV12-4 and TRBJ2-7, with D possibly matching TRBD2 (6 bases). With 5 bases removed from V and 2 bases from J, the gap between germline ends came to 16 bases. This CDR3 is built from 15 residues. The CDR3 nucleotides read TGTGCCAGCAGTCTGGTGGCGGGACGGACCTACGAGCAGTACTTC. It translates to CASSLVAGRTYEQYF.

This clonotype was observed a handful of times. V usage is TRBV6-2 or TRBV6-3 and J usage is TRBJ2-5; D remains unclear. The V gene's germline CDR1 is MNHEY and CDR2 SVGEGT. This CDR3 region has 14 residues. Trimming removed 2 bases at V and 5 bases at J, with 12 bases between. The CDR3 coding sequence is TGTGCCAGCAGTTACGTAGGCTTGTATGAGACCCAGTACTTC. This encodes CASSYVGLYETQYF.

A few counts support this clonotype. The chain has TRBV10-3 and TRBJ2-1, with a possible D match to TRBD1 (6 bases). Trimming cost V 5 bases and J 9 bases, with 26 bases left between them. The germline V gene encodes CDR1 ENHRY and CDR2 SYGVKD. The CDR3 consists of 17 residues. The CDR3 nucleotides read TGTGCCATCAGTCCAAAAAGAGGAGACAGGCGTCAGGGTGAGCAGTTCTTC. This encodes CAISPKRGDRRQGEQFF.

This clonotype has more than one count but fewer than ten. The J gene is TRBJ2-5, the V gene TRBV28, with 10 bases matching TRBD1. CDR3 length equals 14 residues. Germline-derived CDR1 and CDR2 are MDHEN and SYDVKM. The V segment lost 6 bases and the J segment 4 bases; nucleotides outside the gene matches: 5. The CDR3 sequence: CASRRQGALETQYF. CDR3 DNA: TGTGCCAGCAGAAGACAGGGGGCTTTAGAGACCCAGTACTTC.

The gene calls are TRBV19 and TRBJ2-2; a possible D gene is TRBD2 (7 bases). The CDR3 covers 16 residues. V was shortened by 5 bases and J by 4 bases, with 17 bases between the two germline ends. CDR1 and CDR2 from the germline V gene are LNHDA and SQIVND (reference sequence). CDR3 amino acids: CASSSPGGQSTGELFF. The CDR3 nucleotides are TGTGCCAGTAGTTCGCCCGGGGGGCAAAGCACCGGGGAGCTGTTTTTT.

The chain employs TRBV6-1 and TRBJ2-3; tentatively, D is TRBD2 (7 bases). The CDR3 is 13 amino acids. CDR1 MNHNS and CDR2 SASEGT come from the germline V gene. V lost 5 bases to trimming and J lost 10 bases, with 16 bases between them. The CDR3 region is CASSPGGPLPQYF. The CDR3 region has the DNA TGTGCCAGCAGTCCCGGGGGGCCTCTCCCGCAGTATTTT.

This clonotype has more than one count but fewer than ten. The rearrangement joins TRBV5-1 to TRBJ2-7, with TRBD1 matching 9 bases. The germline CDR1 and CDR2 sequences are SGHRS and YFSETQ. Trimming removed 4 bases from V and 7 bases from J; junction bases left unmatched: 3. CDR3 length equals 12 residues. The CDR3 DNA sequence: TGCGCCAGCAGCGTCGGACAGGGGGAGCAGTACTTC. As protein: CASSVGQGEQYF.

The chain carries TRBV20-1 and TRBJ2-4; D not certain. The CDR3 length is 13 residues. V gave up 3 bases and J gave up 0 bases, with 6 bases separating them. Germline CDR1 DFQATT, CDR2 SNEGSKA (reference sequence). The CDR3 sequence is CSASDLAKNIQYF. The CDR3 nucleotides read TGCAGTGCTAGCGACCTAGCCAAAAACATTCAGTACTTC.

V gene TRBV5-1 combines with J gene TRBJ2-5; 7 nucleotides align to TRBD2. CDR1 is SGHRS, CDR2 YFSETQ, per germline. The junction had 12 bases not matched to a gene; V was cut back by 0 bases and J by 4 bases. The CDR3 is made up of 17 amino acids. CDR3 DNA: TGCGCCAGCAGCTTGGAATTACGGGGAGGGCCTCTAGAGACCCAGTACTTC. Encoded protein: CASSLELRGGPLETQYF.

This chain uses TRBV6-5 with TRBJ2-7, with TRBD1 matching 10 bases. Trimming removed 0 bases from V and 5 bases from J; junction bases left unmatched: 1. Germline V gene data show CDR1 as MNHEY and CDR2 as SVGAGI. CDR3 length equals 14 residues. CDR3 in DNA: TGTGCCAGCAGTTACTCCGGGACAGGGGACGAGCAGTACTTC. This encodes CASSYSGTGDEQYF.

In its sample, this clonotype was seen a few times. The rearrangement uses TRBV6-2 or TRBV6-3 and TRBJ2-7; TRBD1 matches 10 bases. Trimming removed 1 base from V and 3 bases from J; junction bases left unmatched: 6. The germline gives CDR1 MNHEY, CDR2 SVGEGT. The CDR3 loop spans 16 amino acids. The CDR3 bases are TGTGCCAGCAGTTACTTATTGGGACAGGGGAACTACGAGCAGTACTTC. This translates into CASSYLLGQGNYEQYF.

This clonotype was counted only a few times. This chain connects TRBV6-5 to TRBJ1-3; the D is unclear. The CDR3 length is 14 residues. V was shortened by 0 bases and J by 7 bases, with 10 bases between the two germline ends. The V gene's germline CDR1 is MNHEY and CDR2 SVGAGI. The CDR3 loop is CASSYSMGRNTIYF. The CDR3, as DNA: TGTGCCAGCAGTTACTCGATGGGAAGGAACACCATATATTTT.

This clonotype occurred a few times. This chain connects TRBV5-6 to TRBJ2-1, with D perhaps assigned TRBD1 or TRBD2 (6 bases each). The V gene's germline CDR1 is SGHDT and CDR2 YYEEEE. The CDR3 consists of 16 residues. The germline V and J ends were trimmed by 4 bases and 0 bases, with 14 bases remaining between them. The CDR3 spells CASSAGDSSSYNEQFF. CDR3 nucleotides: TGTGCCAGCAGCGCAGGGGACTCGAGCTCCTACAATGAGCAGTTCTTC.